This T cell receptor (beta chain) is from a study of OX40 agonist ivuxolimab in advanced cancers. Overall study results and limits: Some nonresponders likewise displayed low normalized T-cell clonal expansion.

This table comes from immunoSEQ multiplex PCR, and its TCRdb copy is limited to in-frame clones, with some not included. The sample holds about 21,000 clones, approximately 89% seen once. A note on this clone: The target antigen is unknown.

CDR1 is LNHNV, CDR2 YYDKDF, per germline (reference sequence). The CDR3 consists of 14 residues. V lost 2 bases, J lost 7 bases, and 12 bases lay in between. The sequences come from CD4+ or CD8+ T cells sorted from blood, collected in a trial of the OX40 agonist ivuxolimab. The V call is TRBV15, the J call TRBJ1-5; maybe TRBD1 (6 bases). This receptor was taken from an adult with an advanced solid tumor such as melanoma, head and neck, liver or kidney cancer. The CDR3 bases are TGTGCCACCAGCAGATTTACAGGGTACCAGCCCCAGCATTTT. Translation: CATSRFTGYQPQHF.